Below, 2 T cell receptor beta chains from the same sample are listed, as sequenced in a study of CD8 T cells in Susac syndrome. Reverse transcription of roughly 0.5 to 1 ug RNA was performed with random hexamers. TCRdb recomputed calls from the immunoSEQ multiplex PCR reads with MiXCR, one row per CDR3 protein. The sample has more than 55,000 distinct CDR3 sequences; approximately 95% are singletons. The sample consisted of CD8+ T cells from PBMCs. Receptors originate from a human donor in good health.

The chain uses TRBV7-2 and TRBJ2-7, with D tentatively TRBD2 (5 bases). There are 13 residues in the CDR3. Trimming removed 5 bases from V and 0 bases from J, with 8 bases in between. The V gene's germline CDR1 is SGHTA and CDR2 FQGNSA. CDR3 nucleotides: TGTGCCAGCAGCCGTGACTACTCCTACGAGCAGTACTTC. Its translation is CASSRDYSYEQYF.

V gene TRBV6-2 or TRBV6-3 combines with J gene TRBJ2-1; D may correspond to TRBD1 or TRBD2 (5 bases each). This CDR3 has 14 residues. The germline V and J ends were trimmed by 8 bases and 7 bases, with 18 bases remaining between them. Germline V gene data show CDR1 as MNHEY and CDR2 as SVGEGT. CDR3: CASAGVDSPNEQFF. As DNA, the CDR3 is TGTGCCAGCGCCGGGGTAGACAGCCCGAATGAGCAGTTCTTC.